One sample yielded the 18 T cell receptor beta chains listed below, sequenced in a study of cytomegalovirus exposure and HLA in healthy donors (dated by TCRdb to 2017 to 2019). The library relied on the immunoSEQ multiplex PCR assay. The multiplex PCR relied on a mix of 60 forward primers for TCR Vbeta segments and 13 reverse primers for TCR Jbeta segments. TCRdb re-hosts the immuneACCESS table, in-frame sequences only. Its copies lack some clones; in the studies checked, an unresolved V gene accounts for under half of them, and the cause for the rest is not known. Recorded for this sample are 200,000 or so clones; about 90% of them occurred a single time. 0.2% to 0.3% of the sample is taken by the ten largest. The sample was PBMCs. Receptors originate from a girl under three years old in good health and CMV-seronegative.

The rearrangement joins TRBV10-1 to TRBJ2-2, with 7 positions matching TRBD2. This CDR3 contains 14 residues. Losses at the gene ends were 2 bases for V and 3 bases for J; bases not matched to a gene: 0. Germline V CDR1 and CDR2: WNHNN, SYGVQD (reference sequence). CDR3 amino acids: CASSEGGDTGELFF. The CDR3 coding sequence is TGCGCCAGCAGTGAGGGGGGGGACACCGGGGAGCTGTTTTTT.

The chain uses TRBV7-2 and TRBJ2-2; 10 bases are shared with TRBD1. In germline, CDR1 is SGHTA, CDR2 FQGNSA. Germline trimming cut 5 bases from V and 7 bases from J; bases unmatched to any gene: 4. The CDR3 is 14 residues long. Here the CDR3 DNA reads TGTGCCAGCAGCCGACAGGGGGCATTCGGGGAGCTGTTTTTT. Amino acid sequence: CASSRQGAFGELFF.

The CDR3 is CASSGRETQYF. The CDR3 DNA reads TGCGCCAGCAGCGGCCGAGAGACCCAGTACTTC. The V gene is TRBV5-1, the J gene TRBJ2-5; D gene unclear. The CDR3 runs to 11 residues. V dropped 4 bases and J dropped 4 bases, with 5 bases sitting between them. Germline V gene sequence: CDR1 SGHRS, CDR2 YFSETQ.

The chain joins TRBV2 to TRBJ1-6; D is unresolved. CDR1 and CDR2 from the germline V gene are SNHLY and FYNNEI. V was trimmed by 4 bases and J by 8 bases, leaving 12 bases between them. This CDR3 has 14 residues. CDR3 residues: CASSGRVLDSPLHF. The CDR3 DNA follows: TGTGCCAGCAGTGGTCGAGTGTTGGATTCACCCCTCCACTTT.

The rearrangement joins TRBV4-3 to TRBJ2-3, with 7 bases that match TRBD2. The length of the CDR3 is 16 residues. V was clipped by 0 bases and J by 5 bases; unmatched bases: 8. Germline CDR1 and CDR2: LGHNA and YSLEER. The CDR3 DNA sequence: TGCGCCAGCAGCCAAGAGGGCGGGAGTGTCGGAGATACGCAGTATTTT. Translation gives CASSQEGGSVGDTQYF.

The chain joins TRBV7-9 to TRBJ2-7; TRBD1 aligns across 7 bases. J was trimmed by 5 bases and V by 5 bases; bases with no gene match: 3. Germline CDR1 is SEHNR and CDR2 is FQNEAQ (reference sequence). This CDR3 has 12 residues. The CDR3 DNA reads TGTGCCAGCAGCCATGGGACAGACGAGCAGTACTTC. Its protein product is CASSHGTDEQYF.

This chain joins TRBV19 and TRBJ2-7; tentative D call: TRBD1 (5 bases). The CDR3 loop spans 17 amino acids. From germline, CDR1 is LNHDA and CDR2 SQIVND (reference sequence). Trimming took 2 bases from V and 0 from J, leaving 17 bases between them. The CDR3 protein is CASSIRHSTDISYEQYF. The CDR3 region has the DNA TGTGCCAGTAGTATAAGGCACTCAACGGACATCTCCTACGAGCAGTACTTC.

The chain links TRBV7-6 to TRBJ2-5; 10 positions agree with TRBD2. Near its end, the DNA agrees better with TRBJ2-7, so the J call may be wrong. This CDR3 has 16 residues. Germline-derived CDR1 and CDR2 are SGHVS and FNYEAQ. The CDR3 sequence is CASSSSPLAGVHEQYF. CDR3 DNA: TGTGCCAGCAGCTCCAGTCCCCTAGCGGGAGTCCACGAGCAGTACTTC.

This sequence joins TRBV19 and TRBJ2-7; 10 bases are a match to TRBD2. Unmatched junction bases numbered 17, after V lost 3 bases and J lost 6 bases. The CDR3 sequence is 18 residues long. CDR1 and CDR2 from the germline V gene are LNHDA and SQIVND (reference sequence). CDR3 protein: CASSILPIAGGRGVEQYF. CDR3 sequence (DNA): TGTGCCAGTAGTATCTTACCGATAGCGGGAGGAAGAGGGGTCGAGCAGTACTTC.

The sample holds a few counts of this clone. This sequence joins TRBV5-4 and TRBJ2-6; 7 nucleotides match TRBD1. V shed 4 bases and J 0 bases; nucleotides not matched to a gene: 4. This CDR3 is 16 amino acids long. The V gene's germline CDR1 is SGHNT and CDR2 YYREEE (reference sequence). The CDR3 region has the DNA TGTGCCAGCAGCGGACAGGTCAGCTCTGGGGCCAACGTCCTGACTTTC. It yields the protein CASSGQVSSGANVLTF.

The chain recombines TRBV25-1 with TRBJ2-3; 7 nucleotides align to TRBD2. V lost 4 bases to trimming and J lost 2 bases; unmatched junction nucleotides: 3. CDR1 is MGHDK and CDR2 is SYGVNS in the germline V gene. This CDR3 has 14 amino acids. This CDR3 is CASSARDYTDTQYF. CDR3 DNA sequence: TGTGCCAGCAGTGCAAGGGACTACACAGATACGCAGTATTTT. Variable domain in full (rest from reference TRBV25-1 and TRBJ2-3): EADIYQTPRYLVIGTGKKITLECSQTMGHDKMYWYQQDPGMELHLIHYSYGVNSTEKGDLSSESTVSRIRTEHFPLTLESARPSHTSQYLCASSARDYTDTQYFGPGTRLTVL.

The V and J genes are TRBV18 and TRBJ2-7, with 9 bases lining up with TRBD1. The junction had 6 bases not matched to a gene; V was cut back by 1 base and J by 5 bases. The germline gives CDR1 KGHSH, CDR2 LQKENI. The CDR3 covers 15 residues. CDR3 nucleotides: TGTGCCAGCTCACCACTGGAACAGGGGGCCCACGAGCAGTACTTC. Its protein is CASSPLEQGAHEQYF.

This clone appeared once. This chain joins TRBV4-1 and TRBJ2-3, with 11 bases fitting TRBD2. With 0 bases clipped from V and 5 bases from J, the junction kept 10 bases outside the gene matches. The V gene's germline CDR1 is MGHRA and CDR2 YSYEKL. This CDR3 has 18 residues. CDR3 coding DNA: TGCGCCAGCAGCCAAGAAGAGACTAGCGGGACCCCAAGAGATACGCAGTATTTT. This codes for CASSQEETSGTPRDTQYF.

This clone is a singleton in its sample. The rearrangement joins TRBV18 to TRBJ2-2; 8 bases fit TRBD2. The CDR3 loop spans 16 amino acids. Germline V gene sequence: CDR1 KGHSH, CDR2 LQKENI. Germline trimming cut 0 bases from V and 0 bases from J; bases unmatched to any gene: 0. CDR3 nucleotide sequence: TGTGCCAGCTCACCACCGCGGGGGGCGAACACCGGGGAGCTGTTTTTT. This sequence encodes CASSPPRGANTGELFF.

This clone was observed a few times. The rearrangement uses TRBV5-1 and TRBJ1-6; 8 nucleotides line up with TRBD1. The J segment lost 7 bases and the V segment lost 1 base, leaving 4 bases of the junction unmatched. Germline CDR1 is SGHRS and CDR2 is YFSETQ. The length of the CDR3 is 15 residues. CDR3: CASSLPGGLNSPLHF. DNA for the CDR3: TGCGCCAGCAGCTTGCCAGGGGGCTTGAATTCACCCCTCCACTTT.

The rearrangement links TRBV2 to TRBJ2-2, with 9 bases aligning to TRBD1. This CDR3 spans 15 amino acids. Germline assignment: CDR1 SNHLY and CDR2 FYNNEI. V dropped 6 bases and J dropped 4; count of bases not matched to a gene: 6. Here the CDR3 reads CASSPPGQGTGELFF. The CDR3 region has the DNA TGTGCCAGCAGCCCGCCGGGACAGGGCACCGGGGAGCTGTTTTTT.

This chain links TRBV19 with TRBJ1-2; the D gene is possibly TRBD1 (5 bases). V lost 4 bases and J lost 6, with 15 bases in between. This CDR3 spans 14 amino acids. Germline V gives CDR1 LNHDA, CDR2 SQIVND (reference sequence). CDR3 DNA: TGTGCCAGTAGTACCCTGGGACTTCTCAATGGCTACACCTTC. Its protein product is CASSTLGLLNGYTF.

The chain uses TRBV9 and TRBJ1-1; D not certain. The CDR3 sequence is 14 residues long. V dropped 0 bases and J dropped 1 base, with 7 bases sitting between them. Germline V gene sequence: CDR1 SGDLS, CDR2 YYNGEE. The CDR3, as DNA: TGTGCCAGCAGCGTAGGTTCAGGGAACACTGAAGCTTTCTTT. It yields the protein CASSVGSGNTEAFF.